These T cell receptor beta chains were read from a single sample in a study of tumor-infiltrating lymphocytes in primary liver carcinoma. TCRdb reprocessed the multiplex PCR reads via MiXCR and lists one record per CDR3 protein. The table includes about 100,000 distinct CDR3 sequences, around 66% detected once. The specimen sequenced was liver tumor tissue from sampling region 2. These receptors were collected from a woman aged 60-70 years with primary liver carcinoma and hepatitis B virus infection. The CDR3 runs from the conserved cysteine through the conserved F or W. D genes are given only for firm matches. Clone size is shown for a subset of rows, as once, few, many or a class of expanded clone.

NA,TRBV7-9,NA,TRBJ1-5,TGTGCCAGCGGCTTAGGTGGAGGGGCCGATCAGCCCCAGCATTTT,CASGLGGGADQPQHF
many,TRBV28,NA,TRBJ1-1,TGTGCCAGCAGTTTTTCGTCTGACCTGAACACTGAAGCTTTCTTT,CASSFSSDLNTEAFF
NA,TRBV28,TRBD2,TRBJ2-7,TGTGCCAGCAGTTTAGGACTAGCGGGACAGGTCCGGCTTAGGTGGTACTTC,CASSLGLAGQVRLRWYF
once,TRBV9,TRBD2,TRBJ2-1,TGTGCCAGCAGTTTAGCGGGAGGCCGTTTCCATGTACAGTTCTTC,CASSLAGGRFHVQFF
NA,TRBV4-1,NA,TRBJ1-5,TGCGCCGGCAGCCGCACCACGGGGGTGAATAGCAATCAGTCCCAGCATTTT,CAGSRTTGVNSNQSQHF
many,TRBV12-3/TRBV12-4,NA,TRBJ1-6,TGTGCCAGCAGTTTGGGGGGACGGTATTCACCCCTCCACTTT,CASSLGGRYSPLHF
NA,TRBV2,NA,TRBJ2-1,TGTGCCAGCAGTGAAAACGGGGGCACTGAGCAGTTCTTC,CASSENGGTEQFF
NA,TRBV28,NA,TRBJ2-2,TGTGCCAGCAGTTTAGCGTATCGCGTGTCCGGGGAGCTGTTTTTT,CASSLAYRVSGELFF
many,TRBV6-2/TRBV6-3,TRBD1,TRBJ1-5,TGTGCCAGCAGGATTCCCGGGACAGGCAGCAATCAGCCCCAGCATTTT,CASRIPGTGSNQPQHF
NA,TRBV11-2,NA,TRBJ2-1,TGTGCCAGCAGCTTAGAGGGTAGGGAGGACAATGAGCAGTTCTTC,CASSLEGREDNEQFF
NA,TRBV19,TRBD2,TRBJ2-3,TGTGCCAGTAGCCGACTAGCTGGGGATACGAAGTATTTT,CASSRLAGDTKYF
NA,TRBV6-6,TRBD2,TRBJ2-5,TGTGTCAGCAGTTCCGGTGGACTAGCGGGAGAGCCGGGGACCCAGTACTTC,CVSSSGGLAGEPGTQYF
NA,TRBV6-5,TRBD2,TRBJ2-7,TGTGCCAGTAGTTACGCGGGGACTAGCGGGAGTGGGGCGTACGGGCAGTACTTC,CASSYAGTSGSGAYGQYF
NA,TRBV6-1,NA,TRBJ2-2,TGTGCCAGCAGTATAGGGTGTATCACCGGGGAGCTGTTTTTT,CASSIGCITGELFF
few,TRBV7-9,NA,TRBJ2-2,TGTGCCAGCAGCTTAGGGACAAACACCGGGGAGCTGTTTTTT,CASSLGTNTGELFF
many,TRBV28,NA,TRBJ1-1,TGTGCCAGCAGTTTACGTGGCGGTCGCGGGGGGACTGAAGCTTTCTTT,CASSLRGGRGGTEAFF
many,TRBV7-9,NA,TRBJ2-1,TGTGCCAGCAGCTTAGGCGGTAAGGCGTACAATGAGCAGTTCTTC,CASSLGGKAYNEQFF
many,TRBV6-5,TRBD1,TRBJ1-2,TGTGCCAGCAGTTGGACAGGGGGTCAGTCGGGTGGCTACACCTTC,CASSWTGGQSGGYTF
NA,TRBV11-2,NA,TRBJ2-1,TGTGCCAGCAGCTACGGAACTAGTGAGGGATACAATGGGCAGTTCTTC,CASSYGTSEGYNGQFF
once,TRBV7-8,NA,TRBJ2-1,TGTGCCAGCAGCTCGGTCTTCGGGGTTTGGGATGGGAAGTTCTTC,CASSSVFGVWDGKFF
NA,TRBV18,NA,TRBJ1-4,TGTGCCAGATCACCGACTCCGGGACTGGGCATGGAAAAACTGTTTTTT,CARSPTPGLGMEKLFF
medium-sized,TRBV11-2,NA,TRBJ1-1,TGTGCCAGCAGCTTAGATAAAATTCAGGTAGCGTTGGGTGAAGCTTTCTTT,CASSLDKIQVALGEAFF
NA,TRBV10-3,TRBD2,TRBJ2-3,TGTGTCAAGACCGGGACTAGCGGGAGCGGTATTAGTACAGATACGCAGTATTTT,CVKTGTSGSGISTDTQYF
many,TRBV29-1,NA,TRBJ2-7,TGCAGCGCCCAGGGGAGCCCCTACGAGCAGTACTTC,CSAQGSPYEQYF
NA,TRBV7-8,NA,TRBJ2-1,TGTGCCAACAGCTTGGGCCGTAGCAATGAGCAGTTCTTC,CANSLGRSNEQFF
NA,TRBV4-2,TRBD2,TRBJ2-3,TGTGCCAGCAGCCAAGGGACTAGCGGGAGAGGGACCGAGCAGTATTTT,CASSQGTSGRGTEQYF
many,TRBV14,NA,TRBJ2-7,TGTGCCAGCAGCCAAGATAGGGTGGGGCGACGCGAGCAGTACTTC,CASSQDRVGRREQYF
NA,TRBV10-2,NA,TRBJ1-1,TGCGCAAGAATCAGGGCCCAGAACACTGAAGCTTTCTTT,CARIRAQNTEAFF
NA,TRBV20-1,TRBD1,TRBJ2-1,TGCAGTGCTGCTCCTCCCGGGACAGGGTATTACAATGAGCAGTTCTTC,CSAAPPGTGYYNEQFF
many,TRBV5-1,NA,TRBJ2-7,TGCGCCAGCAGCTTGGTAGTTTCAGTAGGCGAGCAGTACTTC,CASSLVVSVGEQYF
NA,TRBV12-3/TRBV12-4,NA,TRBJ1-3,TGCGCCAGCAGAACTAAAAGGGGAGTTGTTGGAAAAACCATATATTTT,CASRTKRGVVGKTIYF
NA,TRBV16,NA,TRBJ1-4,TGTGCCAGCAGCCCGGGCTACCCTAATGAAAAACTGTTTTTT,CASSPGYPNEKLFF
NA,TRBV6-5,NA,TRBJ1-2,TGTGCCAACAGTTATTCAACAGTGAGGAGAGGCTACTATGGCTACACCTTC,CANSYSTVRRGYYGYTF
many,TRBV11-2,NA,TRBJ1-3,TGTGCCAGCAGCTTAGACGGCTACTCTGGAGACACCATATATTTT,CASSLDGYSGDTIYF
once,TRBV12-3/TRBV12-4,TRBD1,TRBJ2-1,TGTGCCAGTAGTTTCACAGGGGGCGCAAATGAGCAGTTCTTC,CASSFTGGANEQFF
many,TRBV5-1,NA,TRBJ2-7,TGCGCCAGCAGCTTGGACAGCCAAGCCTACGAGCAGTACTTC,CASSLDSQAYEQYF
NA,TRBV7-3,NA,TRBJ2-1,TGTGCCAGCAGCTTAAATCCAGCCTACAATGGGCAGTTCTTC,CASSLNPAYNGQFF
many,TRBV5-1,TRBD2,TRBJ2-7,TGCGCCAGCAGCTTGACTAGCGGGACCTACGAGCAGTACTTC,CASSLTSGTYEQYF
NA,TRBV6-1,NA,TRBJ2-1,TGTGGCAGCACCCCGGGAGCAGATTACCATGAGCAGTTCTTC,CGSTPGADYHEQFF